The sequence of this T cell receptor (beta chain) was determined in a study of blood T cell repertoires in COVID-19 (dated by TCRdb to 2018 to 2020). Looking at the study overall: Samples from collaborators originated in the United States, Italy and Spain and spanned both the acute and convalescent phases of COVID-19. The prospective study material was composed of cDNA or gDNA derived from T cells, B-cell-depleted T cells, or PBMCs. The dataset comprised deeply sampled blood TCRbeta repertoires from subjects exposed to, actively infected with, or recovered from COVID-19. The repertoires were released in a freely available public database meant as a resource for research on the immune response to SARS-CoV-2. Samples came from the ongoing ImmuneRACE study (first 160 participants) plus 1,254 subjects from 6 global collaborators. Sample metadata almost always included a de-identified subject ID, COVID-19 status, age in years and sex. Where available, HLA class I and class II types were taken from metadata supplied by the sample provider and were not determined by assay-based typing. Study-level results and caveats: How much clinical and demographic metadata was included differed by source and by participant, and the metadata was provided uncurated.

TCRbeta CDR3 regions were amplified from genomic DNA by means of the immunoSEQ Assay, a bias-controlled multiplex PCR. Per the original workflow: The number of nucleated cells in each sample was estimated from the amplification of reference gene primers within the assay. To quantify the absolute abundance of each unique TCRbeta CDR3 rearrangement, sequence reads were collapsed and filtered. For each sample, productive Simpson clonality was calculated as the square root of Simpson's diversity index over productive rearrangements. TCRdb carries this immuneACCESS record with in-frame sequences only. Its versions omit some clonotypes, under half of them owing to an unresolved V gene in the studies checked, with the rest unexplained. Clone size and the V and J calls come from that table; the DNA yielded D and trimming. Across this sample there are roughly 210,000 clones, with 84% seen only once. Together, the top ten hold 8% to 11% of the sample.

At one collaborating source in Seattle, patients were enrolled during active infection and were followed longitudinally through the course of disease. Each collaborating institution followed its own protocols to collect whole blood in K2EDTA tubes. For TCRbeta analysis, collaborators shipped samples as frozen whole blood, isolated PBMCs, or DNA extracted from either of those sample types. This clone was observed once. This clone's antigen is unknown. One base away there is no much larger clone; base qualities are not given. From cysteine to phenylalanine, the CDR3 is 15 amino acids long. Solely the CDR3 DNA is kept, with 45 bases framed from the first base. The germline V gene (reference sequence) specifies SGHKS as CDR1 and YYEKEE as CDR2. At the junction V is shortened by 4 bases and J by 0 bases, with 10 bases in between.

The material sequenced was peripheral blood. This TCR derives from a woman over 75 with COVID-19, enrolled during active disease. The rearrangement combines TRBV5-5 with TRBJ1-4; no D gene is confidently identified. The DNA is as follows: TGTGCCAGCAGCCCAATCCCCACAACTAATGAAAAACTGTTTTTT. It is translated as CASSPIPTTNEKLFF.